A selection of T cell receptor beta chains follows, all from one sample in a study of T cells in localized non-small cell lung cancer. Here immunoSEQ multiplex PCR was the method, and the copy in TCRdb shows in-frame clones only, minus some. The sample has approximately 3,100 clones, approximately 31% seen once. The source was normal lung tissue next to the tumor, collected before any cancer treatment. Source of these receptors: a male donor at least 60 years old with stage I squamous cell lung carcinoma. Both conserved end residues are part of each CDR3. The D gene is left open where the match is weak. A row's size may be missing; if present it is once, few, many or a size class.

v_call,j_call,clone_size,d_call,cdr3_aa,cdr3_nt
TRBV19,TRBJ1-1,NA,TRBD1,CASSKGQPSFVFF,TGTGCCAGTAGTAAGGGACAGCCCTCTTTTGTCTTCTTT
TRBV23-1,TRBJ2-2,NA,NA,CASSRPLWSANTGELFF,TGCGCCAGCAGTCGTCCCCTGTGGAGCGCGAACACCGGGGAGCTGTTTTTT
TRBV7-4,TRBJ2-1,few,TRBD2,CASSVGSGEFYNEQFF,TGTGCCAGCAGCGTAGGTAGCGGGGAGTTCTACAATGAGCAGTTCTTC
TRBV6-8,TRBJ2-5,NA,TRBD2,CASSFSAGGQETQYF,TGTGCCAGCAGTTTCTCAGCGGGGGGGCAAGAGACCCAGTACTTC
TRBV11-3,TRBJ2-1,NA,TRBD2,CASSSGTSMNEQFF,TGTGCCAGCAGCTCCGGGACTAGCATGAATGAGCAGTTCTTC
TRBV28,TRBJ1-1,NA,NA,CASSAGQYEAFF,TGTGCCAGCAGCGCCGGACAGTATGAAGCTTTCTTT
TRBV11-3,TRBJ1-2,medium-sized,TRBD1,CASSRDRGRNYGYTF,TGTGCCAGCAGCCGGGACAGGGGCAGGAACTATGGCTACACCTTC
TRBV11-3,TRBJ1-1,few,NA,CASSLGRWGSGTEAFF,TGTGCCAGCAGCTTGGGGCGGTGGGGAAGTGGAACTGAAGCTTTCTTT
TRBV9,TRBJ1-6,few,TRBD1,CARQSGTGTSPLHF,TGTGCCCGTCAATCCGGGACAGGTACTTCACCCCTCCACTTT
TRBV29-1,TRBJ1-1,once,NA,CSVGWLMNTEAFF,TGCAGCGTTGGATGGCTGATGAACACTGAAGCTTTCTTT
TRBV28,TRBJ2-7,NA,NA,CASSLSIGNYEQYF,TGTGCCAGCAGCTTAAGTATCGGGAACTACGAGCAGTACTTC
TRBV19,TRBJ2-2,once,NA,CASSIHPAGELFF,TGTGCCAGTAGTATCCACCCAGCCGGGGAGCTGTTTTTT
TRBV6-8,TRBJ2-1,medium-sized,NA,CASRVTGDEQFF,TGTGCCAGCAGGGTTACGGGCGATGAGCAGTTCTTC
TRBV6-8,TRBJ2-7,few,NA,CASNKLGTTEYEQYF,TGTGCCAGTAACAAACTTGGGACCACCGAGTACGAGCAGTACTTC
TRBV30,TRBJ2-5,once,TRBD1,CAWATGQETQYF,TGTGCCTGGGCGACAGGGCAAGAGACCCAGTACTTC
TRBV6-8,TRBJ2-3,medium-sized,NA,CASSVGSADTQYF,TGTGCCAGCAGTGTGGGTAGCGCAGATACGCAGTATTTT
TRBV2,TRBJ1-2,few,TRBD1,CASSYDRDRGYTF,TGTGCCAGCAGCTACGACAGGGATCGGGGCTACACCTTC
TRBV9,TRBJ1-6,medium-sized,TRBD1,CASSPTTGHVSPLHF,TGTGCCAGCAGCCCCACGACAGGGCACGTTTCACCCCTCCACTTT
TRBV9,TRBJ2-3,NA,NA,CADTFSSTDTQYF,TGTGCCGATACATTCTCTAGCACAGATACGCAGTATTTT
TRBV6-8,TRBJ1-1,NA,NA,CASSDFMNTEAFF,TGTGCCAGCAGTGACTTTATGAACACTGAAGCTTTCTTT
TRBV11-3,TRBJ2-1,few,TRBD2,CASSPSGGAYNEQFF,TGTGCCAGCAGCCCTAGCGGGGGGGCCTACAATGAGCAGTTCTTC
TRBV7-5,TRBJ2-1,few,NA,CASSHPVQGKWQFF,TGTGCCAGCAGCCACCCCGTCCAGGGTAAATGGCAGTTCTTC
TRBV19,TRBJ1-6,few,NA,CATGSGERSPLHF,TGTGCCACCGGGTCGGGGGAACGATCACCCCTCCACTTT
TRBV14,TRBJ2-7,NA,NA,CASSRYPGSYEQYF,TGTGCCAGCAGTCGGTATCCGGGTTCCTACGAGCAGTACTTC